A single TCR beta chain is shown here with its context. A second 7 to 11 cycle PCR used barcoded and J-beta primers. TCRdb re-called the 5' RACE reads through MiXCR, storing one row per CDR3 protein. The sample has some 1.5 million distinct CDR3 sequences; roughly 28% are singletons. Collection of approximately 9.3 milliliters of peripheral blood was performed for each donor. The data were obtained in a study of blood T cells in healthy people across ages. Germline V CDR1 and CDR2: SGHRS, YFSETQ. V was pared by 0 bases and J by 3 bases, with 13 bases between. The CDR3 has 16 amino acids. The sequenced sample consisted of blood. This chain joins TRBV5-1 and TRBJ2-1, with D perhaps matching TRBD2 (5 bases). The clonotype originates from a woman under 40 in good health. CDR3 amino acids: CASSLAMRAGYNEQFF. In nucleotides, the CDR3 is TGCGCCAGCAGCTTGGCCATGCGGGCAGGCTACAATGAGCAGTTCTTC.